The entry that follows covers one TCR beta chain sequence. Its antigen is unidentified. This record belongs to a study of cytomegalovirus exposure and HLA in healthy donors. Germline V CDR1 and CDR2: MGHRA, YSYEKL. CDR3 size: 15 residues. V lost 4 bases and J 8 bases, leaving 18 bases between the germline ends. Study-level points and caveats: Cytomegalovirus association was listed for 164 TCR beta chains. Immune exposure information available was restricted to CMV serostatus.

Both 60 Vbeta primers and 13 Jbeta primers went into the PCR. TCRdb keeps only in-frame clones here, not all; method: immunoSEQ multiplex PCR. This sample has 85,000 to 100,000 clones, with 60% to 65% found just once. The rearrangement links TRBV4-1 to TRBJ1-3; TRBD1 might be the D (5 bases). The sequencing input was PBMCs. This sequence originates from a human donor in good health. This chain's CDR3 is CASSPFGQKVDTIYF. The CDR3 DNA sequence: TGCGCCAGCAGCCCCTTTGGACAAAAAGTGGACACCATATATTTT.